The 5 T cell receptor beta chains below all came from one sample that was sequenced in a study of graft-versus-host responses after intestinal transplantation. Their antigens are not known. Profiling relied on immunoSEQ multiplex PCR, and the TCRdb table lists in-frame clones only, not all of them. The repertoire has roughly 90,000 clones, about 88% of them found once; the top ten carry more than 0.25%. Sequenced material: unstimulated CD4+ T cells sorted from spleen or lymph node cells, taken before transplant. These receptors all stem from a human donor who was the organ donor for an intestinal transplant.

The V call is TRBV11-3, the J call TRBJ1-1, with 8 nucleotides matching TRBD1. The CDR3 covers 13 residues. Trimming removed 4 bases from V and 8 bases from J; junction bases left unmatched: 6. CDR1 and CDR2 from the germline V gene are SGHNT and YENEEA. The CDR3 is CASSSSRTGEAFF. DNA for the CDR3: TGTGCCAGCAGCTCCTCAAGGACAGGGGAAGCTTTCTTT. Filled out from reference TRBV11-3 and TRBJ1-1, the complete variable domain reads EAGVVQSPRYKIIEKKQPVAFWCNPISGHNTLYWYLQNLGQGPELLIRYENEEAVDDSQLPKDRFSAERLKGVDSTLKIQPAELGDSAVYLCASSSSRTGEAFFGQGTRLTVV.

The V call is TRBV29-1, the J call TRBJ2-7, with a weak D call TRBD1 (5 bases). The CDR3 has 13 residues. Germline V gene sequence: CDR1 SQVTM, CDR2 ANQGSEA. The ends were cut back, 7 bases at V and 5 bases at J, with 18 bases in the middle. CDR3 region: CSASDRGADEQYF. The CDR3, as DNA: TGCAGCGCCTCGGATAGGGGCGCGGACGAGCAGTACTTC.

This chain connects TRBV7-9 to TRBJ2-3; D perhaps matches TRBD2 (5 bases). Germline V lookup: CDR1 SEHNR, CDR2 FQNEAQ (reference sequence). CDR3 length: 16 amino acids. V gave up 5 bases and J gave up 8 bases, with 23 bases separating them. The DNA of the CDR3 is TGTGCCAGCAGCGCCATAGCTGAGACCTCTCGGGGTACGCAGTATTTT. This translates into CASSAIAETSRGTQYF.

The V and J genes are TRBV2 and TRBJ1-1, with D hard to call. Germline values: CDR1 SNHLY, CDR2 FYNNEI. Trimming took off 6 bases at V and 4 bases at J, with 9 bases between the two ends. The CDR3 spans 12 residues. The CDR3 region is CASRREGTEAFF. DNA of the CDR3: TGTGCCAGCAGAAGAGAGGGCACTGAAGCTTTCTTT.

The rearrangement links TRBV7-8 to TRBJ1-5; D unresolved. CDR3 length: 16 amino acids. Germline CDR1 is SGHVS and CDR2 is FQNEAQ. Deletions cut 1 base from V and 0 bases from J, with 10 bases between. CDR3 nucleotides: TGTGCCAGCAGCTTAGTACGGGTTCGTAGCAATCAGCCCCAGCATTTT. It is translated as CASSLVRVRSNQPQHF.